This is a list of T cell receptor beta chains from one sample in a study of cytomegalovirus exposure and HLA in healthy donors. The assay was immunoSEQ multiplex PCR, and TCRdb's table has in-frame clones only and misses some. The sample has approximately 110,000 clones. The sequencing input was PBMCs. Receptors were obtained from a man younger than 35 in good health and CMV-seronegative. Both conserved end residues are part of each CDR3. A D gene is named only where the DNA matches it firmly.

d_call: TRBD2
v_call: TRBV7-6
j_call: TRBJ2-2
cdr3_length: 19
cdr3_nt: TGTGCCAGCAGCTTAGTCGGGAGGGGGTTGTCGACGAACACCGGGGAGCTGTTTTTT
cdr3_aa: CASSLVGRGLSTNTGELFF

d_call: .
v_call: TRBV12-5
j_call: TRBJ2-6
cdr3_length: 15
cdr3_nt: TGTGCTAGTGGTTATGGACAGCCTGGGGCCAACGTCCTGACTTTC
cdr3_aa: CASGYGQPGANVLTF

d_call: .
v_call: TRBV5-6
j_call: TRBJ1-6
cdr3_length: 15
cdr3_nt: TGTGCCAGCAGCCCGGGTGGAGGTCTCAATTCACCCCTCCACTTT
cdr3_aa: CASSPGGGLNSPLHF

d_call: TRBD2
v_call: TRBV5-1
j_call: TRBJ2-3
cdr3_length: 17
cdr3_nt: TGCGCCAGCAGCCCGTTTAGCGGGAGGGCCGTCACAGATACGCAGTATTTT
cdr3_aa: CASSPFSGRAVTDTQYF

d_call: TRBD1
v_call: TRBV7-6
j_call: TRBJ2-7
cdr3_length: 16
cdr3_nt: TGTGCCAGCAGCTTAGGAGGCCGGGACAGCTCCTACGAGCAGTACTTC
cdr3_aa: CASSLGGRDSSYEQYF

d_call: TRBD1
v_call: TRBV5-6
j_call: TRBJ2-7
cdr3_length: 16
cdr3_nt: TGTGCCAGCAGCTTACCTACAGGGGATATTGTTTACGAGCAGTACTTC
cdr3_aa: CASSLPTGDIVYEQYF

d_call: .
v_call: TRBV9
j_call: TRBJ2-7
cdr3_length: 14
cdr3_nt: TGTGCCAGCAGCGTAGGCACAGAGCCCTACGAGCAGTACTTC
cdr3_aa: CASSVGTEPYEQYF

d_call: .
v_call: TRBV7-9
j_call: TRBJ2-1
cdr3_length: 14
cdr3_nt: TGTGCCAGCAGCCAGGACTTAATCTACAATGAGCAGTTCTTC
cdr3_aa: CASSQDLIYNEQFF

d_call: TRBD1
v_call: TRBV6-1
j_call: TRBJ2-7
cdr3_length: 14
cdr3_nt: TGTGCCAGCAGTGAAGTATACAGGGGGCCCGAGCAGTACTTC
cdr3_aa: CASSEVYRGPEQYF

d_call: .
v_call: TRBV18
j_call: TRBJ1-4
cdr3_length: 17
cdr3_nt: TGTGCCAGCTCAAACCAAAACTCAGGGAAAGTAAATGAAAAACTGTTTTTT
cdr3_aa: CASSNQNSGKVNEKLFF

d_call: .
v_call: TRBV27
j_call: TRBJ1-1
cdr3_length: 14
cdr3_nt: TGTGCCAGCAGTTTATATGGGGGAGGCACTGAAGCTTTCTTT
cdr3_aa: CASSLYGGGTEAFF

d_call: .
v_call: TRBV19
j_call: TRBJ1-5
cdr3_length: 13
cdr3_nt: TGTGCCAGTAGTAGGGCGAGCAATCAGCCCCAGCATTTT
cdr3_aa: CASSRASNQPQHF

d_call: .
v_call: TRBV5-1
j_call: TRBJ2-2
cdr3_length: 14
cdr3_nt: TGCGCCAGCAGCCCTGAACTAGGTATCGGGGAGCTGTTTTTT
cdr3_aa: CASSPELGIGELFF

d_call: .
v_call: TRBV28
j_call: TRBJ1-1
cdr3_length: 14
cdr3_nt: TGTGCCAGCAGTTTATACAGGGAGGGACTCAAAGCTTTCTTT
cdr3_aa: CASSLYREGLKAFF

d_call: .
v_call: TRBV5-1
j_call: TRBJ2-5
cdr3_length: 16
cdr3_nt: TGCGCCAGCAAGTATCGGTCTATTACCCACCAAGAGACCCAGTACTTC
cdr3_aa: CASKYRSITHQETQYF

d_call: TRBD2
v_call: TRBV7-9
j_call: TRBJ2-5
cdr3_length: 16
cdr3_nt: TGTGCCAGCAGCCCGGAGATTAGCGGGAATCTGGAGACCCAGTACTTC
cdr3_aa: CASSPEISGNLETQYF

d_call: TRBD1
v_call: TRBV29-1
j_call: TRBJ2-2
cdr3_length: 14
cdr3_nt: TGCAGCGTTGAGACAGGGGTGTTCACCGGGGAGCTGTTTTTT
cdr3_aa: CSVETGVFTGELFF

d_call: .
v_call: TRBV9
j_call: TRBJ1-2
cdr3_length: 15
cdr3_nt: TGTGCCAGCAGCGTTTGTCAGGGGCCTTGGTATGGCTACACCTTC
cdr3_aa: CASSVCQGPWYGYTF

d_call: TRBD1
v_call: TRBV27
j_call: TRBJ1-6
cdr3_length: 16
cdr3_nt: TGTGCCAGCAGTTTATACCGACAGGGGGCAAACTCACCCCTCCACTTT
cdr3_aa: CASSLYRQGANSPLHF

d_call: .
v_call: TRBV5-1
j_call: TRBJ2-1
cdr3_length: 14
cdr3_nt: TGCGCCAGCAGCTTGGGATCAGGCAACAATGAGCAGTTCTTC
cdr3_aa: CASSLGSGNNEQFF

d_call: TRBD1
v_call: TRBV18
j_call: TRBJ1-4
cdr3_length: 14
cdr3_nt: TGTGCCAGCTCACGTGGACAGGGTGGGGAAAAACTGTTTTTT
cdr3_aa: CASSRGQGGEKLFF

d_call: .
v_call: TRBV6-5
j_call: TRBJ1-5
cdr3_length: 16
cdr3_nt: TGTGCCAGCAGTTACACAGGGTTTGGCAGCAATCAGCCCCAGCATTTT
cdr3_aa: CASSYTGFGSNQPQHF

d_call: TRBD1
v_call: TRBV11-3
j_call: TRBJ1-1
cdr3_length: 15
cdr3_nt: TGTGCCAGCAGCTCGACGACAGGGGTGGACACTGAAGCTTTCTTT
cdr3_aa: CASSSTTGVDTEAFF

d_call: TRBD1
v_call: TRBV9
j_call: TRBJ1-1
cdr3_length: 18
cdr3_nt: TGTGCCAGCAGCGAAGAACAGGGGGCAGATTTGAGCGTCACTGAAGCTTTCTTT
cdr3_aa: CASSEEQGADLSVTEAFF